This TCR beta chain derives from a study of T cells after yellow fever vaccination. With 3 bases clipped from V and 0 bases from J, the junction kept 2 bases outside the gene matches. Germline loops: CDR1 SGHVS, CDR2 FNYEAQ. This CDR3 is built from 15 residues. Study outcomes and limitations: Weaker, the secondary response peaked sooner, at day 5 versus 15.

This clonotype was seen a few times. Its antigen is not identified. They built TCR cDNA with 5'RACE template switching, a step that put in a universal primer site and UMIs. TCRdb ran MiXCR on the 5' RACE reads and lists one entry per CDR3 protein. The table includes 250,000 to 400,000 distinct CDR3 sequences, over 4% detected once. The sequence derives from a man younger than 35 who received the YFV17D yellow fever vaccine. The chain has TRBV7-6 and TRBJ2-3; 8 positions match TRBD2. The sample here was PBMCs, taken 5 days after the yellow fever booster vaccination. CDR3 nucleotide sequence: TGTGCCAGCAGCTTTAGCGGGGAGAGCACAGATACGCAGTATTTT. Translation gives CASSFSGESTDTQYF.